The rows below give T cell receptor beta chains drawn from one sample of a study of shared clonotypes between healthy human individuals. Sequencing was performed with immunoSEQ multiplex PCR; in TCRdb, only in-frame clones are kept and a portion is missing. Found here are roughly 2.2 million clones, about nine tenths of them singletons; the top ten hold approximately 0.39%. Input material: naive CD4+ T cells from PBMCs. These receptors were collected from a man aged 18 to 30 in good health. Some clones in this sample may be carry-over from other donors' samples. The CDR3 runs from the conserved cysteine through the conserved F or W. D genes are given only for firm matches. The size of a clone is reported for some rows only, either as once, few or many, or as a class for expanded clones.

len: 16
v_gene: TRBV7-9
d_gene: TRBD1
abundance: .
j_gene: TRBJ2-7
CDR3nt: TGTGCCAGCAGCGGTGAGGGGACAGGGGCTACCTACGAGCAGTACTTC
CDR3aa: CASSGEGTGATYEQYF

len: 14
v_gene: TRBV7-2
d_gene: .
abundance: .
j_gene: TRBJ2-7
CDR3nt: TGTGCCAGCAGCTTATTTAGGGCCTCCTACGAGCAGTACTTC
CDR3aa: CASSLFRASYEQYF

len: 14
v_gene: TRBV2
d_gene: TRBD2
abundance: .
j_gene: TRBJ2-5
CDR3nt: TGTGCCAGCAGACTAGCGGGAGGGCCGCAGACCCAGTACTTC
CDR3aa: CASRLAGGPQTQYF

len: 19
v_gene: TRBV5-4
d_gene: TRBD2
abundance: .
j_gene: TRBJ2-7
CDR3nt: TGTGCCAGCAGCCCAGACTCCAGAGCACTAGCGGGAGGCACCTACGAGCAGTACTTC
CDR3aa: CASSPDSRALAGGTYEQYF

len: 15
v_gene: TRBV5-4
d_gene: .
abundance: once
j_gene: TRBJ1-2
CDR3nt: TGTGCCAGCAGCTTGGCCGCTGGGGGCAACTATGGCTACACCTTC
CDR3aa: CASSLAAGGNYGYTF

len: 14
v_gene: TRBV28
d_gene: .
abundance: .
j_gene: TRBJ2-6
CDR3nt: TGTGCCAGCAGCACAAGCTCTGGGGCCAACGTCCTGACTTTC
CDR3aa: CASSTSSGANVLTF

len: 16
v_gene: TRBV4-2
d_gene: .
abundance: .
j_gene: TRBJ2-4
CDR3nt: TGTGCCAGCAGCCAAGCGGGGGGCAGGGCCAAAAACATTCAGTACTTC
CDR3aa: CASSQAGGRAKNIQYF

len: 16
v_gene: TRBV5-1
d_gene: TRBD2
abundance: .
j_gene: TRBJ2-5
CDR3nt: TGCGCCAGCAGCTTAATGACTAGCGGGAGTGTAGAGACCCAGTACTTC
CDR3aa: CASSLMTSGSVETQYF

len: 16
v_gene: TRBV18
d_gene: TRBD1
abundance: few
j_gene: TRBJ1-1
CDR3nt: TGTGCCAGCTCACCATTTGGGACAGGACTAAACACTGAAGCTTTCTTT
CDR3aa: CASSPFGTGLNTEAFF

len: 14
v_gene: TRBV7-3
d_gene: TRBD1
abundance: .
j_gene: TRBJ1-1
CDR3nt: TGTGCCAGCAGCACGACAGGGGGCAACACTGAAGCTTTCTTT
CDR3aa: CASSTTGGNTEAFF

len: 15
v_gene: TRBV12-5
d_gene: TRBD2
abundance: .
j_gene: TRBJ2-1
CDR3nt: TGTGCTAGTGGTTCCGGGACTAGCGTGGGTAATGAGCAGTTCTTC
CDR3aa: CASGSGTSVGNEQFF

len: 13
v_gene: TRBV6-1
d_gene: TRBD1
abundance: once
j_gene: TRBJ1-4
CDR3nt: TGTGCCAGCAGCGGGACAGGGGATGAAAAACTGTTTTTT
CDR3aa: CASSGTGDEKLFF

len: 14
v_gene: TRBV7-3
d_gene: .
abundance: .
j_gene: TRBJ2-2
CDR3nt: TGTGCCAGCAGCTCCAGACAGGCCACCGGGGAGCTGTTTTTT
CDR3aa: CASSSRQATGELFF

len: 11
v_gene: TRBV30
d_gene: .
abundance: .
j_gene: TRBJ2-7
CDR3nt: TGTGCACAGGGAAAAGCCTACGAGCAGTACTTC
CDR3aa: CAQGKAYEQYF

len: 13
v_gene: TRBV6-5
d_gene: .
abundance: .
j_gene: TRBJ1-2
CDR3nt: TGTGCCAGCAGTGACAGAGTCGGGTATGGCTACACCTTC
CDR3aa: CASSDRVGYGYTF

len: 15
v_gene: TRBV6-5
d_gene: TRBD2
abundance: .
j_gene: TRBJ2-1
CDR3nt: TGTGCCAGCACTAGCGGGAACTCGGCCGTCAATGAGCAGTTCTTC
CDR3aa: CASTSGNSAVNEQFF

len: 15
v_gene: TRBV19
d_gene: .
abundance: .
j_gene: TRBJ2-7
CDR3nt: TGTGCCAGTAGTACCTTTGGGGGAGTGTGGTACGAGCAGTACTTC
CDR3aa: CASSTFGGVWYEQYF

len: 14
v_gene: TRBV5-4
d_gene: TRBD1
abundance: .
j_gene: TRBJ1-2
CDR3nt: TGTGCCAGCAGCTCATCAGGGGGCGGATATGGCTACACCTTC
CDR3aa: CASSSSGGGYGYTF

len: 16
v_gene: TRBV11-2
d_gene: .
abundance: .
j_gene: TRBJ2-7
CDR3nt: TGTGCCAGCAGCACGCTGAGGTCGGACAAAACCTACGAGCAGTACTTC
CDR3aa: CASSTLRSDKTYEQYF

len: 18
v_gene: TRBV21-1
d_gene: .
abundance: .
j_gene: TRBJ2-7
CDR3nt: TGTGCCAGCAGCAAAGGGGGCGTCAGGGGACCGTTTTCGTACGAGCAGTACTTC
CDR3aa: CASSKGGVRGPFSYEQYF